This T cell receptor (beta chain) was found in a study of regulatory T cells in long-lasting Graves disease. Time point denoted: newly diagnosed GD, antithyroid drugs for less than 3 months. The authors made the TCR library using RNA they extracted from PBMCs. This clonotype came up many times. CDR1 is KGHSH, CDR2 LQKENI, per germline. Trimming took off 2 bases at V and 8 bases at J, with 12 bases between the two ends. This CDR3 comprises 14 residues. Both iRepertoire HTBI primers and Arm-PCR of CDR3 regions were used to build the TCR beta libraries. TCRdb re-derived calls from the multiplex PCR reads in MiXCR, one entry per CDR3 protein. The table records 360,000 or so distinct CDR3 sequences, approximately 16% of them present only once. A further study also used this sample, focusing on T cells in Graves' hyperthyroidism and ophthalmopathy.

The input for sequencing was peripheral blood mononuclear cells (PBMCs), taken at new diagnosis, from a patient treated with antithyroid drugs. The chain combines TRBV18 with TRBJ1-4; a possible D gene is TRBD1 (5 bases). The receptor was isolated from a middle-aged man with Graves disease. CDR3 in amino acids: CASSPGAADEKLFF. In nucleotides, the CDR3 is TGTGCCAGCTCACCAGGGGCGGCGGACGAAAAACTGTTTTTT.